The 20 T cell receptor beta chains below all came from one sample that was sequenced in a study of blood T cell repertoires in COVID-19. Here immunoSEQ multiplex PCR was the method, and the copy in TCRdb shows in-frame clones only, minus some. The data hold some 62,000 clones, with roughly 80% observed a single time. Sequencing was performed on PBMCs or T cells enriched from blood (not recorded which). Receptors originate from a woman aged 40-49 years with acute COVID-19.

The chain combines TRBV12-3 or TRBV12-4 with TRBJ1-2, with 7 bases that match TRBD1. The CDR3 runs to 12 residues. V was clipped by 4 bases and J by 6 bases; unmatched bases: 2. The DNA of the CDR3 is TGTGCCAGCAGTTCCCAGGGGGATGGCTACACCTTC. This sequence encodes CASSSQGDGYTF.

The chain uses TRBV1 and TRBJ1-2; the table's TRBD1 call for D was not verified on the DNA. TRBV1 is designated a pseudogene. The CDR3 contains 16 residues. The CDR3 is CTSTHGAVTGPYGYTF. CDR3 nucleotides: TGCACCAGCACCCATGGGGCAGTAACAGGTCCCTATGGCTACACCTTC.

The CDR3 reads CATSRRGSQETQYF. CDR3 DNA sequence: TGTGCCACCTCTAGGCGGGGCAGCCAAGAGACCCAGTACTTC. The chain is built from TRBV24-1 and TRBJ2-5; possibly TRBD2 for D (6 bases). Trimming pared 9 bases from V and 1 base from J, leaving 14 bases between. Germline V gives CDR1 KGHDR, CDR2 SFDVKD. The CDR3 has 14 residues.

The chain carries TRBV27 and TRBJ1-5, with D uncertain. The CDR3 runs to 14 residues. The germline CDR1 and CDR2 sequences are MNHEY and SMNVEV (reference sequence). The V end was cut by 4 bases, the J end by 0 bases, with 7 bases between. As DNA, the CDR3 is TGTGCCAGCAGTTCAGGTTATAGCAATCAGCCCCAGCATTTT. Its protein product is CASSSGYSNQPQHF.

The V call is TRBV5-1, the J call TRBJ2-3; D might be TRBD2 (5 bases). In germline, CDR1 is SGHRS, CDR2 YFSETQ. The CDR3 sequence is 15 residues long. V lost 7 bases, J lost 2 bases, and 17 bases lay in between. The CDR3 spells CASGILGADTDTQYF. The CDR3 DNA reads TGCGCCAGCGGAATACTCGGAGCGGACACAGATACGCAGTATTTT.

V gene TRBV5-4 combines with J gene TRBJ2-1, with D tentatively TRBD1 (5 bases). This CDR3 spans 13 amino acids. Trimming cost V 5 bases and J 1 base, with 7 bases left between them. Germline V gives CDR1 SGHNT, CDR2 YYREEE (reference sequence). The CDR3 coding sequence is TGTGCCAGCAGACAGGATTCCTACAATGAGCAGTTCTTC. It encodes CASRQDSYNEQFF.

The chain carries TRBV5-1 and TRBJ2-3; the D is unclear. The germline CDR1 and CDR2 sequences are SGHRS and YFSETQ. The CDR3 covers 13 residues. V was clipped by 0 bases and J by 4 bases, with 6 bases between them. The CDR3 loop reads CASSLDNADTQYF. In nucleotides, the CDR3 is TGCGCCAGCAGCTTGGACAACGCAGATACGCAGTATTTT.

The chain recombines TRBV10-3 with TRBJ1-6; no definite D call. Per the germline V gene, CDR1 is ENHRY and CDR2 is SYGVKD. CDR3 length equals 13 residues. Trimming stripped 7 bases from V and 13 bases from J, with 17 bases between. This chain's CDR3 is CAITPREGLPLHF. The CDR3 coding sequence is TGTGCCATCACCCCCCGGGAGGGATTGCCCCTCCACTTT.

DNA of the CDR3: TGTGCCAGCAGTCCCTATAGGGAGGCTCAGCCCCAGCATTTT. Protein sequence: CASSPYREAQPQHF. This chain connects TRBV27 to TRBJ1-5, with D unresolved. The germline CDR1 and CDR2 sequences are MNHEY and SMNVEV (reference sequence). This CDR3 is 14 amino acids long. Deletions cut 5 bases from V and 6 bases from J, with 14 bases between.

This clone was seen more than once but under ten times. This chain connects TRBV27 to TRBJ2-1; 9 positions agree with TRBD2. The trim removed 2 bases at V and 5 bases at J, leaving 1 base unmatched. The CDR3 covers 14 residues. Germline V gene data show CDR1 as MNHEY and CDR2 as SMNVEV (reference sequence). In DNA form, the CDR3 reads TGTGCCAGCAGTTTAGGACTAGCGCACAATGAGCAGTTCTTC. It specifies CASSLGLAHNEQFF.

The CDR3 DNA reads TGTGCCACCAGCGCGGGACAGGGAAGTGAAAAACTGTTTTTT. It specifies CATSAGQGSEKLFF. The V gene is TRBV15, the J gene TRBJ1-4; 9 nucleotides agree with TRBD1. V lost 5 bases and J lost 7; bases outside the gene matches: 5. The CDR3 is 14 residues long. Germline-derived CDR1 and CDR2 are LNHNV and YYDKDF (reference sequence).

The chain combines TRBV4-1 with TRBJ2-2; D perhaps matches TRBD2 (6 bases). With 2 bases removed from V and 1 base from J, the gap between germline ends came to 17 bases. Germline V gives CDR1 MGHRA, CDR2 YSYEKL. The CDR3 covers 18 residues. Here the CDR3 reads CASSQHRPGLRNTGELFF. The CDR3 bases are TGCGCCAGCAGCCAACATAGGCCGGGACTTCGGAACACCGGGGAGCTGTTTTTT.

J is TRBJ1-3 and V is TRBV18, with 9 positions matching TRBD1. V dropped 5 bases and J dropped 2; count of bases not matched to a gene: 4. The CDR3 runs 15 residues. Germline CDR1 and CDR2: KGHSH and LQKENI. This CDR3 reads CASSSTGGTGNTIYF. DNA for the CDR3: TGTGCCAGCTCATCGACAGGGGGAACTGGAAACACCATATATTTT. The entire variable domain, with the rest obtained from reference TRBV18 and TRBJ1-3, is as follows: NAGVMQNPRHLVRRRGQEARLRCSPMKGHSHVYWYRQLPEEGLKFMVYLQKENIIDESGMPKERFSAEFPKEGPSILRIQQVVRGDSAAYFCASSSTGGTGNTIYFGEGSWLTVV.

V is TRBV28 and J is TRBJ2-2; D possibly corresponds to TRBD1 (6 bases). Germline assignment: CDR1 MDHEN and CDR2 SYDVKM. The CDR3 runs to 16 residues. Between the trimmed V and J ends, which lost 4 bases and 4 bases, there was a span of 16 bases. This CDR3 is CASSSPARRGTGELFF. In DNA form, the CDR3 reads TGTGCCAGCAGTTCCCCCGCTCGCAGGGGCACCGGGGAGCTGTTTTTT.

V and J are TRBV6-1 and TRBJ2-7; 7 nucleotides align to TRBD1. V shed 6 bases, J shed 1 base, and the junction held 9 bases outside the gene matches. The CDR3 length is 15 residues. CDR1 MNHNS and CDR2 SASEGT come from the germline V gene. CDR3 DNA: TGTGCCAGCAGCCACAATAGGGGGCTTTCCTACGAGCAGTACTTC. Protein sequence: CASSHNRGLSYEQYF.

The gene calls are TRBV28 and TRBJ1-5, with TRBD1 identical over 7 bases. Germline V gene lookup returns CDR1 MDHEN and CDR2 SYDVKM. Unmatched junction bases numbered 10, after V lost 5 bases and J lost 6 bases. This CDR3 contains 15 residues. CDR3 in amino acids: CASSPRTGKGQPQHF. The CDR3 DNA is TGTGCCAGCAGTCCTCGGACAGGAAAGGGTCAGCCCCAGCATTTT.

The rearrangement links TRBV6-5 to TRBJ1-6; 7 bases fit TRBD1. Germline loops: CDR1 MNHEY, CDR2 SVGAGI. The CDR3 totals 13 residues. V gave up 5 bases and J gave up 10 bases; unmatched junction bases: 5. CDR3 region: CASSPTGKSPLHF. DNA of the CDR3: TGTGCCAGCAGTCCGACAGGGAAGTCACCCCTCCACTTT.

The CDR3 spells CASREPTNEQFF. The CDR3 region has the DNA TGCGCCAGCAGGGAGCCTACCAATGAGCAGTTCTTC. The chain has TRBV5-1 and TRBJ2-1, with D uncertain. There are 12 residues in the CDR3. Germline V CDR1 and CDR2: SGHRS, YFSETQ. Trimming left V 5 bases short and J 6 bases short, with 9 bases between.

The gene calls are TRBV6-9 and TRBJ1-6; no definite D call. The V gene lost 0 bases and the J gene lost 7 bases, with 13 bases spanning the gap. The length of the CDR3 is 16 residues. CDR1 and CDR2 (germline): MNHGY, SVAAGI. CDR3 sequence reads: CASSYSPSPRNSPLHF. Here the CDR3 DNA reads TGTGCCAGCAGTTATTCACCGAGCCCCCGGAATTCACCCCTCCACTTT.

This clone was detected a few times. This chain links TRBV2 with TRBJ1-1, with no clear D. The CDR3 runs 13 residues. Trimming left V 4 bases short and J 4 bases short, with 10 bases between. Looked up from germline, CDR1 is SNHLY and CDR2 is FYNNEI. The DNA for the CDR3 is TGTGCCAGCAGTGTCGAATCAGGCACTGAAGCTTTCTTT. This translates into CASSVESGTEAFF.